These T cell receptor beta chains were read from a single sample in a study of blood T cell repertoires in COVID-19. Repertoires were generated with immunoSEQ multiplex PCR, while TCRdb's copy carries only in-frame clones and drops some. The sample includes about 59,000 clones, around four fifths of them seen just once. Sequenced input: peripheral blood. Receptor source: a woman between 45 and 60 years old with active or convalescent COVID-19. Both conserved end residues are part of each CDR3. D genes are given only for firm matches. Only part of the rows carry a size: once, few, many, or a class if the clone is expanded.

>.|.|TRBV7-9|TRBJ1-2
CASSLDRAGYGYTF
TGTGCCAGCAGCTTAGACAGGGCGGGCTATGGCTACACCTTC
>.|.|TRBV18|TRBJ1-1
CASSPYTWTRNTEAFF
TGTGCCAGCTCACCATACACTTGGACAAGGAACACTGAAGCTTTCTTT
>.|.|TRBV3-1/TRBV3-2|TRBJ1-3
CASSQGGGPGNTIYF
TGTGCCAGCAGCCAAGGGGGCGGTCCTGGAAACACCATATATTTT
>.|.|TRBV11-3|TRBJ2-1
CASSLKSRLAEQFF
TGTGCCAGCAGCTTAAAATCTCGCCTAGCGGAGCAGTTCTTC
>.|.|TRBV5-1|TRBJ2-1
CASSLRFSTANSYNEQFF
TGCGCCAGCAGCTTAAGGTTTTCGACAGCAAACTCCTACAATGAGCAGTTCTTC
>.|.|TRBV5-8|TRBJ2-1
CASSPEAPQFF
TGTGCCAGCAGCCCCGAGGCCCCGCAGTTCTTC
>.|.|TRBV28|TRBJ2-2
CASSFLGGFNTGELFF
TGTGCCAGCAGTTTTTTAGGCGGGTTTAACACCGGGGAGCTGTTTTTT
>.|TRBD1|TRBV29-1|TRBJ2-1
CSVCRDSSYNEQFF
TGCAGTGTATGCCGGGACAGCTCCTACAATGAGCAGTTCTTC
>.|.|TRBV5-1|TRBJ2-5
CASSLGDSPGETQYF
TGCGCCAGCAGCTTGGGGGACTCTCCGGGGGAGACCCAGTACTTC
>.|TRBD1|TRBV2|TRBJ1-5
CASRFTGGDNQPQHF
TGTGCCAGCAGATTTACAGGGGGCGATAATCAGCCCCAGCATTTT
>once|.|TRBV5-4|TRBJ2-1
CASSLTPDSHEQFF
TGTGCCAGCAGCTTGACCCCGGACAGTCATGAGCAGTTCTTC
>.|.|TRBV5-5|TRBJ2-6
CASSSVDNSGANVLTF
TGTGCCAGCAGCTCGGTTGACAACTCTGGGGCCAACGTCCTGACTTTC
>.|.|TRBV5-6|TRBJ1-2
CASSSSSGAWGGYTF
TGTGCCAGCAGCTCATCGTCAGGGGCCTGGGGTGGCTACACCTTC
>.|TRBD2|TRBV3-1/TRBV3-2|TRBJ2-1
CASSQDRLAGGKSSYNEQFF
TGTGCCAGCAGCCAAGATCGTTTAGCGGGAGGGAAAAGCTCCTACAATGAGCAGTTCTTC
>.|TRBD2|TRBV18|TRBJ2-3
CASSPRTSGNTDTQYF
TGTGCCAGCTCACCAAGGACTAGCGGGAACACAGATACGCAGTATTTT
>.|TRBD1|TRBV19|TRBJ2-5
CASSQDRAKTQYF
TGTGCCAGTAGCCAGGACAGGGCAAAGACCCAGTACTTC
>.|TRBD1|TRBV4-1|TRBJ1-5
CASSQEGQGANQPQHF
TGCGCCAGCAGCCAAGAAGGTCAGGGGGCTAATCAGCCCCAGCATTTT
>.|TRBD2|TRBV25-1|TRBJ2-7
CASSDRLAGGYEQYF
TGTGCCAGCAGTGACCGATTAGCGGGAGGGTACGAGCAGTACTTC
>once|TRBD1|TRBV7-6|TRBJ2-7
CASSLEQGVSYEQYF
TGTGCCAGCAGCTTAGAACAGGGGGTCTCCTACGAGCAGTACTTC
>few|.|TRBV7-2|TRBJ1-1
CASSPYMNTEAFF
TGTGCCAGCAGCCCTTACATGAACACTGAAGCTTTCTTT
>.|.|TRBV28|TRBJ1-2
CASSIMKEIYTF
TGTGCCAGCAGTATTATGAAGGAGATCTACACCTTC
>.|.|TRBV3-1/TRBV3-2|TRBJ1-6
CASSQAGRYSPLHF
TGTGCCAGCAGCCAGGCAGGGCGTTATTCACCCCTCCACTTT
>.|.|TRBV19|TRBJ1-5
CASTLTFGNQPQHF
TGTGCCAGTACCCTCACATTCGGGAACCAGCCCCAGCATTTT
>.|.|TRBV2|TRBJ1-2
CASRETRAGGYTF
TGTGCCAGCAGGGAGACCCGGGCAGGGGGCTACACCTTC
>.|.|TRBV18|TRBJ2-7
CASSSDSRFRENGYEQYF
TGTGCCAGCTCATCCGACAGCCGGTTCCGGGAGAACGGCTACGAGCAGTACTTC
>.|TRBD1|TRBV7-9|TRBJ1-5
CASSSGQGYSNQPQHF
TGTGCCAGCAGCTCGGGACAGGGATATAGCAATCAGCCCCAGCATTTT
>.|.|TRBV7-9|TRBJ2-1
CASSWLVLYNEQFF
TGTGCCAGCAGCTGGCTAGTTTTATACAATGAGCAGTTCTTC
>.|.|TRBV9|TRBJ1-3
CASSVGHSGNTIYF
TGTGCCAGCAGCGTAGGACACTCTGGAAACACCATATATTTT